This is a list of T cell receptor beta chains from one sample in a study of blood T cell repertoires in COVID-19. Assay used: immunoSEQ multiplex PCR; TCRdb lists only in-frame clones, some missing. The table shows approximately 160,000 clones, with about 86% occurring only once. The specimen was PBMCs or T cells enriched from blood (not recorded which). Receptors were obtained from a man aged 45-60 years who had recovered from COVID-19. Both conserved end residues are part of each CDR3. A D gene is named only where the DNA matches it firmly. Only some rows state a clone size, as once, few, many or a class for expanded clones.

>.|once|TRBJ2-7|TRBV15
CATSSQGYEQYF
TGTGCCACCAGCAGTCAGGGATACGAGCAGTACTTC
>TRBD2|.|TRBJ2-5|TRBV12-5
CASGLVVGLEIVETQYF
TGTGCTAGTGGTTTGGTAGTGGGACTAGAGATCGTCGAGACCCAGTACTTC
>TRBD2|.|TRBJ2-5|TRBV5-1
CASSSAGGSGGETQYF
TGCGCCAGCAGCTCTGCCGGCGGGAGCGGGGGAGAGACCCAGTACTTC
>.|.|TRBJ2-4|TRBV6-5
CASGFQRGKNIQYF
TGTGCCAGCGGGTTTCAAAGGGGCAAAAACATTCAGTACTTC
>TRBD2|.|TRBJ2-1|TRBV29-1
CSGGQRGMDEQFF
TGCAGCGGGGGCCAGCGGGGAATGGATGAGCAGTTCTTC
>.|.|TRBJ2-5|TRBV6-1
CASSDTGVQETQYF
TGTGCCAGCAGTGATACCGGAGTTCAAGAGACCCAGTACTTC
>.|.|TRBJ1-1|TRBV13
CASSLATAYTEAFF
TGTGCCAGCAGCTTGGCGACAGCTTACACTGAAGCTTTCTTT
>TRBD2|.|TRBJ2-6|TRBV19
CASTPGGWSGANVLTF
TGTGCCAGTACCCCGGGGGGGTGGTCTGGGGCCAACGTCCTGACTTTC
>TRBD1|.|TRBJ1-2|TRBV5-6
CASSFTHRGLLHGYTF
TGTGCCAGCAGCTTCACGCACAGGGGGCTGCTTCATGGCTACACCTTC
>TRBD1|.|TRBJ2-1|TRBV5-4
CASSLSQGAYNEQFF
TGTGCCAGCAGCTTGAGTCAGGGGGCCTACAATGAGCAGTTCTTC
>.|.|TRBJ1-3|TRBV9
CASSYAGLNSGNTIYF
TGTGCCAGCAGCTATGCCGGACTGAACTCTGGAAACACCATATATTTT
>TRBD2|.|TRBJ2-3|TRBV2
CASSHAAGERTDTQYF
TGTGCCAGCAGCCACGCAGCGGGGGAGCGCACAGATACGCAGTATTTT
>.|.|TRBJ1-1|TRBV5-1
CASRPFQGLNTEAFF
TGCGCCAGCAGGCCATTCCAGGGCCTGAACACTGAAGCTTTCTTT
>.|.|TRBJ2-3|TRBV5-1
CASSLEGDLTDTQYF
TGCGCCAGCAGCTTGGAGGGGGACCTCACAGATACGCAGTATTTT
>TRBD1|.|TRBJ1-2|TRBV7-9
CASSLIGQGNYGYTF
TGTGCCAGCAGCTTAATCGGACAGGGAAACTATGGCTACACCTTC
>.|.|TRBJ2-7|TRBV3-1/TRBV3-2
CASSVGRANEQYF
TGTGCCAGCAGCGTGGGCAGGGCCAACGAGCAGTACTTC
>TRBD1|.|TRBJ2-2|TRBV5-5
CASSQTGGSAGELFF
TGTGCCAGCAGCCAAACAGGGGGTAGCGCCGGGGAGCTGTTTTTT
>.|once|TRBJ1-1|TRBV7-9
CASSLSSPNTEAFF
TGTGCCAGCAGCTTAAGTAGCCCGAACACTGAAGCTTTCTTT
>TRBD2|.|TRBJ2-3|TRBV7-3
CASTSGAADTQYF
TGTGCCAGCACTAGCGGGGCCGCAGATACGCAGTATTTT
>TRBD1|once|TRBJ1-2|TRBV19
CASARQGANGYTF
TGTGCCAGCGCAAGACAGGGGGCAAATGGCTACACCTTC
>TRBD1|.|TRBJ2-5|TRBV5-4
CASSLNRGQETQYF
TGTGCCAGCAGTTTGAACAGGGGGCAAGAGACCCAGTACTTC
>.|.|TRBJ1-5|TRBV2
CASTGERNQPQHF
TGTGCCAGCACAGGGGAGAGGAATCAGCCCCAGCATTTT
>TRBD1|.|TRBJ1-1|TRBV9
CASSRDRNTEAFF
TGTGCCAGCAGTCGGGACAGGAACACTGAAGCTTTCTTT
>TRBD2|.|TRBJ2-7|TRBV5-6
CASSLAAGGNEQYF
TGTGCCAGCAGCTTAGCAGCGGGGGGGAACGAGCAGTACTTC
>TRBD1|.|TRBJ1-6|TRBV6-2/TRBV6-3
CASSYPGTGNSPLHF
TGTGCCAGCAGTTACCCAGGGACAGGGAATTCACCCCTCCACTTT
>.|.|TRBJ1-1|TRBV7-9
CASSLQTDTEAFF
TGTGCCAGCAGCTTACAAACAGACACTGAAGCTTTCTTT
>.|.|TRBJ2-7|TRBV29-1
CSVEWQGGEQYF
TGCAGCGTTGAGTGGCAGGGGGGCGAGCAGTACTTC
>TRBD1|.|TRBJ1-5|TRBV19
CASSIAGGDQPQHF
TGTGCCAGTAGTATAGCAGGGGGCGACCAGCCCCAGCATTTT
>TRBD1|.|TRBJ2-1|TRBV9
CASSPRQGTGDEQFF
TGTGCCAGCAGCCCCCGACAGGGGACAGGCGATGAGCAGTTCTTC
>.|.|TRBJ1-1|TRBV3-1/TRBV3-2
CASSQERLSTEAFF
TGTGCCAGCAGCCAAGAAAGACTCTCAACTGAAGCTTTCTTT
>TRBD1|.|TRBJ2-7|TRBV24-1
CATSADRVSYEQYF
TGTGCCACCAGTGCGGACAGGGTCTCCTACGAGCAGTACTTC
>.|.|TRBJ1-1|TRBV6-5
CASSPLAGKNTEAFF
TGTGCCAGCAGCCCATTGGCAGGAAAGAACACTGAAGCTTTCTTT
>TRBD1|.|TRBJ2-7|TRBV5-1
CASSLIPGQGDEQYF
TGCGCCAGCAGCTTGATACCGGGACAGGGGGACGAGCAGTACTTC
>.|.|TRBJ2-7|TRBV4-2
CASSLAGVNEQYF
TGTGCCAGCAGCCTCGCAGGGGTCAACGAGCAGTACTTC
>TRBD1|many|TRBJ2-7|TRBV5-1
CASSIGVWTGDGQYF
TGCGCCAGCTCGATTGGGGTGTGGACAGGGGATGGGCAGTACTTC
>TRBD2|.|TRBJ2-2|TRBV7-2
CASSLGLAGGAGELFF
TGTGCCAGCAGCTTAGGACTAGCGGGGGGCGCCGGGGAGCTGTTTTTT
>.|.|TRBJ1-5|TRBV5-1
CASSPGFWGDQPQHF
TGCGCCAGCAGCCCTGGGTTTTGGGGCGACCAGCCCCAGCATTTT
>TRBD1|.|TRBJ2-5|TRBV7-9
CASSPRTGIGQETQYF
TGTGCCAGCAGCCCGCGGACAGGGATTGGACAAGAGACCCAGTACTTC
>TRBD1|few|TRBJ2-2|TRBV30
CAWKFPGTGHTGELFF
TGTGCCTGGAAGTTCCCCGGGACAGGCCACACCGGGGAGCTGTTTTTT
>TRBD1|.|TRBJ1-2|TRBV12-3/TRBV12-4
CASGTGNYGYTF
TGTGCCAGCGGGACAGGGAACTATGGCTACACCTTC
>.|.|TRBJ1-4|TRBV5-1
CASSLVAGTNEKLFF
TGCGCCAGCAGCTTGGTGGCTGGCACTAATGAAAAACTGTTTTTT
>.|once|TRBJ2-6|TRBV3-1/TRBV3-2
CASSQQHGVAGANVLTF
TGTGCCAGCAGCCAACAGCACGGGGTCGCTGGGGCCAACGTCCTGACTTTC
>.|.|TRBJ2-5|TRBV28
CASCDSYQETQYF
TGTGCCAGCTGCGACTCTTACCAAGAGACCCAGTACTTC
>TRBD2|few|TRBJ2-5|TRBV6-2/TRBV6-3
CASSYSPSGGKETQYF
TGTGCCAGCAGTTACTCCCCTAGCGGGGGGAAAGAGACCCAGTACTTC